Sequencing of this T cell receptor (beta chain) was carried out in a study of T cell responses to AZD1222 COVID-19 vaccine. Points from the study as a whole: Clonal diversity was possibly underestimated; the donors were predominantly white British and more often female.

Sequencing used immunoSEQ multiplex PCR; TCRdb keeps in-frame clones, though not all of them. This table holds approximately 150,000 clones, 75% to 90% found once. Germline CDR1 reads LNHDA; CDR2 reads SQIVND (reference sequence). Deletions cut 5 bases from V and 0 bases from J, with 10 bases between. CDR3 size: 15 residues. Points on this clone: Its antigen is currently unknown.

This chain links TRBV19 with TRBJ1-4; D unresolved. Material: peripheral blood, obtained on day 0 of AZD1222 vaccination. The clonotype originates from an adult in good health. In DNA, the CDR3 is TGTGCCAGTAGTCACAAAGCAGCAACTAATGAAAAACTGTTTTTT. Protein: CASSHKAATNEKLFF.